This T cell receptor (beta chain) is drawn from a study of T cell responses to AZD1222 COVID-19 vaccine. The study's findings and limits: Possibly, clonal diversity was underestimated; donors were largely white British and included more females. Targets within unmutated variant regions were reportedly found for nearly half of spike-specific TCRs. The breadth and depth of Spike-specific TCRs increased once two AZD1222 doses had been given.

Method: immunoSEQ multiplex PCR; TCRdb's copy keeps in-frame clones and lacks some. The table lists about 100,000 clones, about 90% of them singletons. Germline V gene sequence: CDR1 LGHDT, CDR2 YNNKEL (reference sequence). The CDR3 contains 17 residues. V was trimmed by 0 bases and J by 8 bases, leaving 22 bases between them. This clone occurred once. Its antigen is as yet unknown. The V gene is TRBV3-1 (or the pseudogene TRBV3-2), the J gene TRBJ1-2; no clear D gene. The material sequenced was peripheral blood, taken on day 0 of MenACWY control vaccination. The source is an adult in good health. CDR3 coding DNA: TGTGCCAGCAGCCAAGAGCATGGGGTGTGGCAGATTCAAGGCTACACCTTC. It specifies CASSQEHGVWQIQGYTF.